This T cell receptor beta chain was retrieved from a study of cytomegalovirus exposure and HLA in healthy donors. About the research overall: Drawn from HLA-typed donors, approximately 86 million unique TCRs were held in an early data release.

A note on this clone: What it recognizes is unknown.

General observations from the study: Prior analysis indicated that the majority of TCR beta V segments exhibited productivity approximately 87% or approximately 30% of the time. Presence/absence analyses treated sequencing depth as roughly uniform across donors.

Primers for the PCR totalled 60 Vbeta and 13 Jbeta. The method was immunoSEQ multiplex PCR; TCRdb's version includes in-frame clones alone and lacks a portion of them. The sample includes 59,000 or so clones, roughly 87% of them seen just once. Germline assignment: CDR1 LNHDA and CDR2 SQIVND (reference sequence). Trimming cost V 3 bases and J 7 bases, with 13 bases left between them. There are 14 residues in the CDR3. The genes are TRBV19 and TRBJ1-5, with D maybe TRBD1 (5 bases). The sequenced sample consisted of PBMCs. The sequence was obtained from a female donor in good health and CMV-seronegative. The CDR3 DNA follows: TGTGCCAGTAGTATCGACGGGCCAGGGCAGCCCCAGCATTTT. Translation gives CASSIDGPGQPQHF.